This is a list of T cell receptor beta chains from one sample in a study of blood T cell repertoires in COVID-19. Profiling relied on immunoSEQ multiplex PCR, and the TCRdb table lists in-frame clones only, not all of them. The repertoire holds some 100,000 clones, with 70% to 85% as singletons. Sequenced input: peripheral blood. Every receptor here comes from a woman aged 60 to 75 with acute or convalescent COVID-19. Each CDR3 is given with its conserved first and last residue. Fields, in order: CDR3 length, V gene, D gene, J gene, clone size, CDR3 protein, CDR3 DNA. The D gene is left open where the match is weak. The size entry is marked missing in some rows and otherwise reads once, few, many or a size class.

16,TRBV27,-,TRBJ2-2,-,CASTSLGGLNTGELFF,TGTGCCAGCACCTCCCTGGGGGGGCTGAACACCGGGGAGCTGTTTTTT
15,TRBV2,TRBD1,TRBJ1-6,few,CASSPDRVQGSPLHF,TGTGCCAGCAGCCCAGACAGGGTTCAAGGTTCACCCCTCCACTTT
15,TRBV3-1/TRBV3-2,TRBD2,TRBJ2-7,-,CASSQRPSGGYEQYF,TGTGCCAGCAGCCAACGTCCTAGCGGGGGGTACGAGCAGTACTTC
15,TRBV7-2,-,TRBJ2-1,-,CASSPGSVTYNEQFF,TGTGCCAGCAGTCCCGGGTCTGTGACCTACAATGAGCAGTTCTTC
20,TRBV7-6,TRBD1,TRBJ1-1,once,CASRSGSGQGRIGMNTEAFF,TGTGCCAGCAGATCAGGGTCTGGACAGGGTCGAATCGGGATGAACACTGAAGCTTTCTTT
13,TRBV19,TRBD1,TRBJ1-1,-,CASSITGGTEAFF,TGTGCCAGTAGTATAACAGGGGGGACTGAAGCTTTCTTT
16,TRBV6-5,-,TRBJ1-3,-,CASSYSAGMGGNTIYF,TGTGCCAGCAGTTACTCGGCAGGAATGGGCGGAAACACCATATATTTT
15,TRBV4-2,TRBD1,TRBJ2-1,-,CASSENRGPYNEQFF,TGTGCCAGCAGCGAGAACAGGGGACCCTACAATGAGCAGTTCTTC
17,TRBV6-6,TRBD1,TRBJ1-5,-,CASSPGTGSSRNQPQHF,TGTGCCAGCAGTCCCGGGACAGGGTCGTCGCGCAATCAGCCCCAGCATTTT
16,TRBV11-3,-,TRBJ2-7,-,CASSLGHFTTGSEQYF,TGTGCCAGCAGCTTGGGACACTTCACCACTGGGAGCGAGCAGTACTTC
13,TRBV19,TRBD1,TRBJ1-2,-,CASMDREGYGYTF,TGTGCCAGTATGGACAGGGAGGGGTATGGCTACACCTTC
13,TRBV19,TRBD2,TRBJ2-3,once,CASSRGLADTQYF,TGTGCCAGTAGTAGGGGACTAGCGGATACGCAGTATTTT
13,TRBV7-9,TRBD2,TRBJ2-5,-,CASSFGGSETQYF,TGTGCCAGCAGCTTCGGCGGGAGTGAGACCCAGTACTTC
14,TRBV4-2,-,TRBJ1-5,-,CASSQAGTYQPQHF,TGTGCCAGCAGCCAAGCAGGGACTTATCAGCCCCAGCATTTT
13,TRBV7-9,TRBD1,TRBJ2-2,-,CASSWTGTGELFF,TGTGCCAGCAGCTGGACAGGGACCGGGGAGCTGTTTTTT
14,TRBV3-1/TRBV3-2,-,TRBJ1-2,-,CASSLDKGVEGYTF,TGTGCCAGCAGCCTAGACAAGGGGGTGGAAGGCTACACCTTC
16,TRBV27,-,TRBJ1-6,-,CASSPQGSWGNSPLHF,TGTGCCAGCAGTCCTCAGGGGAGCTGGGGTAATTCACCCCTCCACTTT
16,TRBV4-1,-,TRBJ2-7,-,CASSQGRDRFSYEQYF,TGCGCCAGCAGCCAAGGTCGAGACAGATTTTCCTACGAGCAGTACTTC
15,TRBV18,TRBD1,TRBJ1-2,many,CASSPGTGGEYGYTF,TGTGCCAGCTCACCTGGGACAGGGGGCGAATATGGCTACACCTTC
15,TRBV28,-,TRBJ1-4,-,CASSPRGRGNEKLFF,TGTGCCAGCAGTCCTAGGGGGAGGGGTAATGAAAAACTGTTTTTT
15,TRBV11-2,-,TRBJ2-5,-,CASDLGRGPQETQYF,TGTGCCAGCGACCTCGGGCGGGGGCCACAAGAGACCCAGTACTTC
14,TRBV5-1,-,TRBJ2-5,-,CASSLVGGKETQYF,TGCGCCAGCAGCTTGGTTGGCGGGAAAGAGACCCAGTACTTC
16,TRBV4-2,TRBD2,TRBJ2-5,few,CASSQDISGEQETQYF,TGTGCCAGCAGCCAAGATATTAGCGGGGAACAAGAGACCCAGTACTTC
19,TRBV30,TRBD1,TRBJ1-6,-,CAWSGVKQGASSYNSPLHF,TGTGCCTGGAGTGGAGTGAAACAGGGGGCGAGCTCCTATAATTCACCCCTCCACTTT
16,TRBV18,TRBD1,TRBJ1-3,-,CASSPKTGSVGNTIYF,TGTGCCAGCTCACCGAAGACAGGGTCTGTTGGAAACACCATATATTTT
14,TRBV7-2,-,TRBJ2-3,-,CASSLWASRDTQYF,TGTGCCAGCAGCTTATGGGCTAGCCGCGATACGCAGTATTTT
15,TRBV7-6,TRBD1,TRBJ1-5,-,CASTHGTGVDQPQHF,TGTGCCAGCACACACGGGACAGGGGTAGATCAGCCCCAGCATTTT
15,TRBV19,-,TRBJ2-4,few,CASSIPTVEENIQYF,TGTGCCAGTAGTATCCCGACAGTTGAGGAAAACATTCAGTACTTC
16,TRBV11-2,TRBD1,TRBJ1-6,-,CASSSGDRGYNSPLHF,TGTGCCAGCAGTTCCGGGGACAGGGGATACAATTCACCCCTCCACTTT
17,TRBV4-1,-,TRBJ2-1,few,CASSHLPPPFSYNEQFF,TGCGCCAGCAGCCATCTACCCCCGCCGTTTTCCTACAATGAGCAGTTCTTC
15,TRBV2,-,TRBJ1-1,few,CASSLRGNMNTEAFF,TGTGCCAGCAGTCTACGCGGCAACATGAACACTGAAGCTTTCTTT
14,TRBV19,-,TRBJ1-2,once,CASIRTAANYGYTF,TGTGCCAGTATCCGGACAGCAGCTAACTATGGCTACACCTTC
15,TRBV29-1,-,TRBJ1-5,-,CSVVEGASSNQPQHF,TGCAGCGTTGTGGAAGGGGCGTCGAGCAATCAGCCCCAGCATTTT
16,TRBV27,TRBD1,TRBJ2-7,-,CASSGIGQGRSYEQYF,TGTGCCAGCAGTGGGATCGGACAGGGGCGATCCTACGAGCAGTACTTC
13,TRBV6-6,-,TRBJ1-5,-,CASSYLGNQPQHF,TGTGCCAGCAGTTATTTAGGCAATCAGCCCCAGCATTTT
16,TRBV6-5,TRBD2,TRBJ2-1,-,CASSSSGTRRLNEQFF,TGTGCCAGCAGTTCTTCCGGGACTAGGAGACTCAATGAGCAGTTCTTC
15,TRBV11-2,TRBD1,TRBJ1-4,-,CASSLAGGPNEKLFF,TGTGCCAGCAGCTTAGCAGGGGGTCCTAATGAAAAACTGTTTTTT
15,TRBV30,-,TRBJ1-3,-,CAWSRSWSSGNTIYF,TGTGCCTGGAGCAGATCTTGGAGCTCTGGAAACACCATATATTTT
16,TRBV5-1,TRBD2,TRBJ2-7,-,CASSRFASGQSYEQYF,TGCGCCAGCAGCCGATTCGCTAGCGGGCAATCCTACGAGCAGTACTTC
14,TRBV7-2,TRBD1,TRBJ1-6,few,CASSWDRGNSPLHF,TGTGCCAGCAGTTGGGACAGGGGTAATTCACCCCTCCACTTT
16,TRBV5-1,TRBD1,TRBJ2-1,-,CASSAGSGQGFDEQFF,TGCGCCAGCAGCGCTGGTTCGGGACAGGGTTTCGATGAGCAGTTCTTC
15,TRBV9,TRBD1,TRBJ2-7,-,CASSVDLGQGYEQYF,TGTGCCAGCAGCGTAGATTTGGGACAGGGCTACGAGCAGTACTTC
17,TRBV7-2,-,TRBJ1-1,-,CASSLGARGVADTEAFF,TGTGCCAGCAGCTTAGGGGCCAGGGGTGTGGCTGACACTGAAGCTTTCTTT
13,TRBV6-2/TRBV6-3,TRBD1,TRBJ1-2,-,CASSPGGRYGYTF,TGTGCCAGCAGTCCAGGGGGCCGGTATGGCTACACCTTC
14,TRBV10-2,-,TRBJ1-1,few,CASSESGMNTEAFF,TGCGCCAGCAGTGAGTCCGGTATGAACACTGAAGCTTTCTTT
14,TRBV7-9,-,TRBJ2-3,once,CASSHTSGADTQYF,TGTGCCAGCAGCCACACATCGGGGGCAGATACGCAGTATTTT
12,TRBV30,-,TRBJ1-1,-,CAWNRLNTEAFF,TGTGCCTGGAACAGGCTGAACACTGAAGCTTTCTTT
13,TRBV30,-,TRBJ1-5,-,CAWSVAGVQPQHF,TGTGCCTGGAGTGTGGCAGGGGTTCAGCCCCAGCATTTT